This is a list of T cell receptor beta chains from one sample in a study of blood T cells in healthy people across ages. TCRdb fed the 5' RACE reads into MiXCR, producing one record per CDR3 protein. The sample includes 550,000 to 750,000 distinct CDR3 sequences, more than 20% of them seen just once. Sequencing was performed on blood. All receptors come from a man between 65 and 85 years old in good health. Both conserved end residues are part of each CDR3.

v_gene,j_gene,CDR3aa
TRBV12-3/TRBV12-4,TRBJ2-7,CASSSVAGLSYEQYF
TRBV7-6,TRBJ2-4,CASSKSAEGPKNIQYF
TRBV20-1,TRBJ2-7,CSARLGEWYEQYF
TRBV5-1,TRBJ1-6,CASSSGTNLHF
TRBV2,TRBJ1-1,CASGYQKDTEAFF
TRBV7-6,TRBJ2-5,CASSPRTSGRYLETQYF
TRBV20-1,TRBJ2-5,CSAGTGTSGYSETQYF
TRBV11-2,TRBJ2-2,CASSLSQGARVGELFF
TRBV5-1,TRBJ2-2,CASSSSANTGELFF
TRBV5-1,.,CASSLGLASTGELFF
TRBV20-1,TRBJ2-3,CSAREGVAGGPDTQYF
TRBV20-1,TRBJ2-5,CSARGNPAETQYF
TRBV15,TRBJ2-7,CATSSAGAKSYEQYF
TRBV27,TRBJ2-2,CAGQQAGGRTGELFF
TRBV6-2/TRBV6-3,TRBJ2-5,CASKNQPDQETQYF
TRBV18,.,CASSTGTSGSKETQYF
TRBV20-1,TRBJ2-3,CSARGGQGSTDTQYF
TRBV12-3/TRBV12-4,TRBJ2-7,CASSYHRGNNEQYF
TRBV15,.,CATREGGTYEQYF
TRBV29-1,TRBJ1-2,CSVDTDLYGYTF
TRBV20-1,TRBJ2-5,CSARGGLVETQYF
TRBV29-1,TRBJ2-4,CSVASRTEAKNIQYF
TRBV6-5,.,CASSYPDRGEQYF
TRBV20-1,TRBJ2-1,CSARVSLAGGNEQFF
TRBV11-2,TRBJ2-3,CASSSKAGAVTDTQYF
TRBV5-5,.,CASEGLAGEEQFF
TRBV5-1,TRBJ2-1,CASSREVSSYNEQFF
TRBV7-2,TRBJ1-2,CASIKSSGLPGYTF
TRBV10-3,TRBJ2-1,CAISPNRDSYNEQFF
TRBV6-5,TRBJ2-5,CASSYLQNQETQYF
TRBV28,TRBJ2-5,CASGSIWQETQYF
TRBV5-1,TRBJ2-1,CASSLFGGLRDEQFF
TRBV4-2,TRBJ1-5,CASSQDGTGLQPQHF
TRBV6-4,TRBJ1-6,CASSEDRWSPLHF
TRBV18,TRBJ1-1,CASSQQGTEAFF
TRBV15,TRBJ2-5,CATSRGGGALETQYF
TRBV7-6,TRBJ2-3,CASSFEEGRINTQYF
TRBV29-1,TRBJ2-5,CSAEEGTYQETQYF
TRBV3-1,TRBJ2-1,CASSRGASFHNEQFF
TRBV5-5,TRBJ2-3,CASSSPGTSGSSTGTQYF
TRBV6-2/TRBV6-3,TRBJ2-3,CASSTGTSGRRTDTQYF
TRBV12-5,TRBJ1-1,CASGLEPQMNTEAFF
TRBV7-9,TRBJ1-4,CASSATAGGGATNEKLFF
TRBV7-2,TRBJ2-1,CASSFRGGTDEQFF